This TCR beta chain comes out of a study of T-cell memory formation after mild COVID-19 (dated by TCRdb to the early 2020s). Concerning the study at large: TCR sequence clusters from the two donors were found to be largely donor specific. Two young, previously healthy adult volunteers, one female and one male, were included in the cohort. In a couple of donors, T-cell clones that expanded and contracted after mild COVID-19 were tracked by sequencing TCRalpha and TCRbeta repertoires over time.

CDR1 is given as SGHTA and CDR2 as FQGNSA, both from the germline V gene. For this chain, trimming is 5 bases at the V end and 7 bases at the J end, and the number of junction bases without a gene match is 13. Including the terminal cysteine and phenylalanine, the CDR3 comprises 15 residues. The CDR3 DNA has 45 bases and is translated from base 1. Concerning this clonotype: Its target antigen remains unknown. Within one base of it there is no much larger clone, and no base qualities were kept.

Data came from an Illumina NovaSeq 6000. Using 5'RACE with constant-segment primers, TCRalpha and TCRbeta cDNA libraries were constructed, with sample barcodes and unique molecular identifiers added in the process. Trizol reagent was used to extract RNA from every sample. The libraries were amplified in two PCR steps, and the second step added a second sample barcode and Illumina TruSeq adapters. Sequencing of libraries was performed on an Illumina NovaSeq with 2 x 150 bp paired-end reads. The study's own analysis went as follows. With migec v1.2.7, reads were demultiplexed and then collapsed into UMI-guided consensus sequences. Using mixcr v2.1.11, UMI consensuses were aligned to TRA and TRB V and J templates and then assembled into clonotypes. A clonotype was counted as expanded or contracted only when both edgeR and NoisET called the clonotype significant, with the noise models trained on biological replicates. For edgeR calls, a false discovery rate-adjusted p below 0.01 and a log2 fold-change threshold of 1 were applied. As an exploratory analysis of dynamics, PCA with hierarchical clustering was applied to max-normalized trajectories of the 1000 most abundant clonotypes. Separately sequenced CD4+ and CD8+ repertoires were used to assign a CD4 or CD8 phenotype to each responding clone. TCRdb trimmed public reads at Q25 via fastp, called clones via MiXCR and kept in-frame beta chains. Each record represents a unique CDR3 protein, reported with the most common genes and DNA among its rows. These V and J calls are TCRdb output, not the study's own analysis. This sample has roughly 550,000 distinct CDR3 sequences in its table, and around 20% of those were observed once. Together, the top ten hold around 13% of the sample.

Ficoll-Paque density gradient centrifugation was used to isolate PBMCs. Findings and caveats that apply to the study as a whole: Clones contracting from day 15 to 85 had balanced CD4/CD8 phenotypes, while a second wave expanding from day 15 to 37 was biased towards CD4+. SARS-CoV-2 specificity was not confirmed for the second-wave clones peaking on day 37. Some responding clones were detected in pre-infection memory, which suggested that pre-existing cross-reactive memory T cells had joined the SARS-CoV-2 response. The study included only a couple of mild cases, and larger cohorts that include severe cases with pre-infection samples were judged to be necessary. Contracting CD4+ clones were located mainly in the CM and EM memory subsets, whereas CD8+ clones were found to be enriched in EMRA.

This TCR was recovered from an adult woman who had mild COVID-19 (a few samples of this study predate the infection). The sample titles of this study are shuffled in the database, so cell type and time point are left out; the donor was told from shared clones. Material: PBMCs or a T cell subset sorted from them (not recorded which). The sequence links TRBV7-2 to TRBJ2-7, with 8 central nucleotides matching TRBD2. The CDR3 sequence is CASSRNNLAGREQYF. The nucleotides are TGTGCCAGCAGCCGCAATAATTTAGCGGGGCGGGAGCAGTACTTC.